The rows below give T cell receptor beta chains drawn from one sample of a study of Graves' ophthalmopathy and Graves' hyperthyroidism. TCRdb analysed the multiplex PCR reads with MiXCR anew, one entry per CDR3 protein. The sample has almost 750,000 distinct CDR3 sequences; about 44% are singletons. The sample comprised peripheral blood. These receptors originate from an adult man with Graves' ophthalmopathy. Both conserved end residues are trimmed from each CDR3. D genes are given only for firm matches.

>TRBJ1-4|TRBV10-3|NA
ASSYIPGHTNEKLF
>TRBJ1-3|TRBV15|NA
ATSRGTAASGTIY
>TRBJ1-2|TRBV10-3|TRBD1
AINTGTAGRDGYT
>TRBJ2-5|TRBV7-9|NA
ASSPKTQY
>TRBJ1-2|TRBV10-3|NA
AISDNNYGYT
>TRBJ1-4|TRBV25-1|NA
ASSSSPGEKLF
>TRBJ2-7|TRBV29-1|TRBD1
SVDRGYEQY
>TRBJ1-2|TRBV9|NA
ASSGLDRRYGYT
>TRBJ1-6|TRBV7-9|NA
ASSLFTRDPTSPLH
>TRBJ1-6|TRBV7-9|NA
ASSLALRGSPLH
>TRBJ1-2|TRBV10-3|NA
AIFGGLGYT
>TRBJ2-6|TRBV7-9|NA
ASSAQNSGGNVLT
>TRBJ1-2|TRBV7-8|TRBD1
ASSQGDRGRGGYT
>TRBJ2-7|TRBV2|TRBD2
ASSTQGPGLAGDEQY
>TRBJ1-2|TRBV15|NA
ATSRARTAYGYT
>TRBJ2-5|TRBV7-2|NA
ASSFPRMGGETQY
>TRBJ1-6|TRBV4-1|NA
ASSQDRGVPNSPLH
>TRBJ1-6|TRBV20-1|NA
SARSEGQYNSPLH
>TRBJ2-2|TRBV9|NA
ASNRVGGAGELF
>TRBJ2-7|TRBV24-1|TRBD2
ATSEMGIAGVCHEQY
>TRBJ1-2|TRBV25-1|TRBD1
ASGPGQGGGYT
>TRBJ2-5|TRBV7-3|TRBD2
ASSFSSGGAWETQY
>TRBJ1-2|TRBV20-1|NA
SARDLTVLPYGYT
>TRBJ1-5|TRBV7-8|TRBD1
ASTLGQGMNQPQH
>TRBJ1-1|TRBV6-6|NA
ASSYGRAGF
>TRBJ2-5|TRBV7-2|NA
ASSLGRAGETQY
>TRBJ1-1|TRBV7-6|NA
ASSLGQSMSAEAF
>TRBJ2-5|TRBV20-1|NA
SASLNRGLRETQY
>TRBJ1-4|TRBV6-1|NA
ASSESTGTTEKLF
>TRBJ2-7|TRBV7-9|TRBD2
ASSREGLGYYEQY
>TRBJ2-7|TRBV20-1|TRBD2
SARDGKRDYEQY
>TRBJ1-1|TRBV10-3|TRBD1
ASRKTGLNTEAF
>TRBJ1-1|TRBV14|NA
ASSQTQGFGEAF
>TRBJ1-1|TRBV12-3/TRBV12-4|NA
ASSLHGMNTEAF
>TRBJ2-5|TRBV25-1|NA
ASSLSTGAGETQY
>TRBJ1-1|TRBV29-1|TRBD1
SAGQWNTEAF
>TRBJ1-1|TRBV29-1|NA
SVKRQEAF
>TRBJ1-3|TRBV9|TRBD1
ASSYDREAGNTIY
>TRBJ1-1|TRBV10-3|TRBD1
ASSPTHTGAFEAF
>TRBJ1-3|TRBV5-8|TRBD1
ASTGTDGNTIY
>TRBJ2-7|TRBV6-5|NA
ASSEPGRRRNEQY
>TRBJ2-7|TRBV2|NA
ASSTRGVYEQY
>TRBJ1-3|TRBV15|TRBD1
ATSSRGSGNIIY
>TRBJ2-7|TRBV7-9|NA
ASGELFYEQY
>TRBJ1-1|TRBV7-9|TRBD1
ASKAELQGAEAF
>TRBJ2-7|TRBV7-9|TRBD1
ASSQQGPEQY
>TRBJ2-1|TRBV29-1|NA
STSGTKYEQF
>TRBJ2-7|TRBV14|NA
ASSQRTRAAEQY
>TRBJ1-1|TRBV7-3|NA
ASSVSGRGDTEAF
>TRBJ2-7|TRBV20-1|TRBD1
SAVQGDYYEQY
>TRBJ1-5|TRBV24-1|TRBD1
ATSDPGTGYNQVQH